The 23 T cell receptor beta chains below were found in one sample sequenced in a study of early T cells in non-severe SARS-CoV-2 infection. TCRdb fed the 5' RACE reads into MiXCR, producing one record per CDR3 protein. The data contain tens of thousands of distinct CDR3 sequences, 9.9% of them singletons. The sequenced sample was whole blood. These receptors were collected from an adult who was a healthcare worker with PCR-confirmed SARS-CoV-2 infection or an uninfected control (not recorded which).

The table lists this clonotype with many counts. The chain combines TRBV18 with TRBJ2-1; TRBD2 matches at 13 bases. The CDR3 length is 18 residues. J lost 8 bases, V lost 3 bases, and 13 bases had no gene match. Germline CDR1 KGHSH, CDR2 LQKENI. CDR3 region: CASSPLGPTSGRPYEQFF. The CDR3 DNA is TGTGCCAGCTCACCGCTTGGACCGACTAGCGGGAGGCCATATGAGCAGTTCTTC.

This clonotype was counted between two and nine times. The chain uses TRBV7-3 and TRBJ2-5; a weak D match, TRBD2 (7 bases). The CDR3 covers 13 residues. Trimming stripped 8 bases from V and 5 bases from J, with 15 bases between. Germline values: CDR1 SGHTA, CDR2 FQGTGA. The CDR3 DNA is TGTGCCAGCTCGGCGGGGGCAGGGGAGACCCAGTACTTC. This gives the protein CASSAGAGETQYF. Complete variable domain (other parts from reference TRBV7-3 and TRBJ2-5): GAGVSQTPSNKVTEKGKYVELRCDPISGHTALYWYRQSLGQGPEFLIYFQGTGAADDSGLPNDRFFAVRPEGSVSTLKIQRTERGDSAVYLCASSAGAGETQYFGPGTRLLVL.

This clonotype was seen at least ten times. The rearrangement links TRBV6-6 to TRBJ1-6; TRBD1 is a possible D gene (5 bases). Trimming removed 7 bases at V and 0 bases at J, with 13 bases between. The CDR3 length is 16 residues. Germline V gene data show CDR1 as MNHNY and CDR2 as SVGAGI (reference sequence). CDR3 sequence reads: CASNLGESSYNSPLHF. DNA for the CDR3: TGTGCCAGCAACCTAGGGGAGAGCTCCTATAATTCACCCCTCCACTTT.

This clonotype has at least ten counts. The chain has TRBV28 and TRBJ1-2; TRBD1 matches at 8 bases. In germline, CDR1 is MDHEN, CDR2 SYDVKM. Trimming cost V 10 bases and J 4 bases; bases outside gene matches: 5. The CDR3 covers 12 residues. Here the CDR3 DNA reads TGTGCCATACAGGGGGACATCTATGGCTACACCTTC. As protein: CAIQGDIYGYTF.

This clonotype has ten or more counts. The J gene is TRBJ1-4, the V gene TRBV28; D is uncertain. The V end lost 8 bases, the J end lost 0 bases, and 13 bases lay between the germline ends. CDR1 is MDHEN and CDR2 is SYDVKM in the germline V gene. The CDR3 has 15 residues. CDR3 nucleotides: TGTGCCAGCCGAACAGACCGCACAACTAATGAAAAACTGTTTTTT. It yields the protein CASRTDRTTNEKLFF.

This clonotype was observed a few times. The gene calls are TRBV9 and TRBJ2-7, with D hard to call. Germline V gives CDR1 SGDLS, CDR2 YYNGEE. Trimming removed 0 bases from V and 2 bases from J, with 6 bases in between. The CDR3 extends over 13 amino acids. The CDR3 nucleotides are TGTGCCAGCAGCGTAGACACAGCCTACGAGCAGTACTTC. Encoded protein: CASSVDTAYEQYF.

This clonotype was detected ten times or more. The chain couples TRBV7-9 to TRBJ2-7; TRBD1 matches at 9 bases. The length of the CDR3 is 15 residues. From germline, CDR1 is SEHNR and CDR2 FQNEAQ (reference sequence). V lost 5 bases and J lost 7; bases outside the gene matches: 12. CDR3 sequence reads: CASSRRDRALEEQYF. As DNA, the CDR3 is TGTGCCAGCAGCCGCCGGGACAGGGCCCTGGAAGAGCAGTACTTC.

This clonotype was seen ten or more times. The gene calls are TRBV12-5 and TRBJ2-3, with D possibly called TRBD1 or TRBD2 (5 bases each). The CDR3 runs 14 residues. V shed 5 bases and J shed 6 bases, with 15 bases lying between them. Germline V CDR1 and CDR2: LGHNT, FRNRAP. CDR3: CASGGRRGPDTQYF. The CDR3 DNA reads TGTGCTAGTGGTGGCCGCCGGGGCCCGGATACGCAGTATTTT.

This clonotype showed up just a few times. V is TRBV29-1 and J is TRBJ2-7; the D gene is possibly TRBD1 (6 bases). CDR3 size: 13 residues. Germline V gives CDR1 SQVTM, CDR2 ANQGSEA. V was pared by 6 bases and J by 2 bases, with 14 bases between. CDR3 amino acids: CSVQQGFTYEQYF. The CDR3 region has the DNA TGCAGCGTGCAACAGGGTTTTACCTACGAGCAGTACTTC.

This clonotype appeared many times. V gene TRBV29-1 combines with J gene TRBJ1-1, with 7 bases identical to TRBD1. The germline V gene encodes CDR1 SQVTM and CDR2 ANQGSEA. V lost 5 bases, J lost 1 base, and 13 bases stayed unmatched. The CDR3 consists of 16 residues. The CDR3 loop is CSVQGGTEGRNTEAFF. The CDR3 bases are TGCAGCGTTCAGGGGGGGACAGAGGGCCGGAACACTGAAGCTTTCTTT.

This clonotype has a handful of counts. This chain uses TRBV20-1 with TRBJ2-7, with 7 bases matching TRBD1. The V and J ends lost 5 bases and 0 bases, in that order; junction bases with no gene match: 4. Germline V CDR1 and CDR2: DFQATT, SNEGSKA (reference sequence). The CDR3 has 13 amino acids. This CDR3 reads CSASGTDSYEQYF. The CDR3 DNA reads as TGCAGTGCTTCCGGGACAGACTCCTACGAGCAGTACTTC.

The table lists this clonotype with many counts. The V call is TRBV7-3, the J call TRBJ2-3; D ambiguous. Germline V gene data show CDR1 as SGHTA and CDR2 as FQGTGA. The CDR3 spans 14 residues. Trimming left V 2 bases short and J 7 bases short, with 13 bases between. DNA of the CDR3: TGTGCCAGCAGCTTAGGCCCTGCCCCACATACGCAGTATTTT. As protein: CASSLGPAPHTQYF.

In its sample, this clonotype was seen many times. The chain uses TRBV30 and TRBJ2-7; TRBD2 is a possible D gene (6 bases). Germline-derived CDR1 and CDR2 are GTSNPN and SVGIG (reference sequence). The CDR3 runs to 15 residues. The V and J ends lost 0 bases and 1 base respectively, with 13 bases between them. The DNA of the CDR3 is TGTGCCTGGAGTGTAACTGGGGGGAGTTCCTACGAGCAGTACTTC. Translating gives CAWSVTGGSSYEQYF.

This clonotype has ten or more counts. V is TRBV6-2 or TRBV6-3 and J is TRBJ1-5; 9 positions agree with TRBD1. V was pared by 6 bases and J by 4 bases, with 7 bases of the junction left unmatched. Germline V gene lookup returns CDR1 MNHEY and CDR2 SVGEGT. The CDR3 totals 15 residues. The CDR3 sequence is CASSPPGQGNQPQHF. For the CDR3, the DNA is TGTGCCAGCAGCCCCCCGGGACAGGGAAATCAGCCCCAGCATTTT.

This clonotype was counted between two and nine times. The chain links TRBV7-7 to TRBJ2-3; 9 bases agree with TRBD1. The germline V gene encodes CDR1 SSHAT and CDR2 FNYEAQ (reference sequence). The CDR3 is 15 amino acids. V gave up 3 bases and J gave up 0 bases; unmatched junction bases: 1. CDR3 nucleotides: TGTGCCAGCAGCTTTGGACAGGGGAGCACAGATACGCAGTATTTT. Protein: CASSFGQGSTDTQYF. Complete variable domain (other parts from reference TRBV7-7 and TRBJ2-3): GAGVSQSPRYKVTKRGQDVTLRCDPISSHATLYWYQQALGQGPEFLTYFNYEAQPDKSGLPSDRFSAERPEGSISTLTIQRTEQRDSAMYRCASSFGQGSTDTQYFGPGTRLTVL.

This clonotype was counted ten times or more. The chain has TRBV2 and TRBJ2-3; D remains unclear. The CDR3 has 13 residues. Germline CDR1 SNHLY, CDR2 FYNNEI. V lost 5 bases and J lost 5, with 11 bases in between. The CDR3 spells CASSPMSGDTQYF. The DNA for the CDR3 is TGTGCCAGCAGTCCCATGAGTGGAGATACGCAGTATTTT.

The gene calls are TRBV12-3 or TRBV12-4 and TRBJ2-7, with 8 bases fitting TRBD1. This CDR3 is 15 amino acids long. V shed 6 bases and J 4 bases; nucleotides not matched to a gene: 11. The CDR3 nucleotides read TGTGCCAGCAGCAGCGACAGGGGACAGTCTTACGAGCAGTACTTC. Its protein is CASSSDRGQSYEQYF.

The sample holds a few counts of this clonotype. The chain has TRBV27 and TRBJ2-2; TRBD1 might be the D (6 bases). V shed 6 bases and J shed 4 bases, with 15 bases lying between them. Germline V gives CDR1 MNHEY, CDR2 SMNVEV (reference sequence). The CDR3 totals 15 residues. Written as DNA, the CDR3 is TGTGCCAGCAGGGTTGGGGGCGTACTCACCGGGGAGCTGTTTTTT. It translates to CASRVGGVLTGELFF.

At least ten counts were recorded for this clonotype. This chain uses TRBV5-6 with TRBJ2-3; 13 nucleotides agree with TRBD2. Losses at the gene ends were 3 bases for V and 0 bases for J; bases not matched to a gene: 10. This CDR3 has 19 residues. Germline V lookup: CDR1 SGHDT, CDR2 YYEEEE. The CDR3 DNA follows: TGTGCCAGCAGCTCCCAGAGACTAGCGGGGGGCCCAAGCACAGATACGCAGTATTTT. This encodes CASSSQRLAGGPSTDTQYF.

This clonotype has a count of ten or more. The V and J genes are TRBV29-1 and TRBJ1-1; D gene ambiguous. V was pared by 6 bases and J by 1 base, with 18 bases between. Germline V gives CDR1 SQVTM, CDR2 ANQGSEA. The CDR3 length is 15 residues. CDR3 sequence: CSVRYVGAGNTEAFF. The CDR3 DNA is TGCAGCGTCCGATACGTAGGCGCCGGGAACACTGAAGCTTTCTTT. Supplemented by reference TRBV29-1 and TRBJ1-1, the full variable domain reads SAVISQKPSRDICQRGTSLTIQCQVDSQVTMMFWYRQQPGQSLTLIATANQGSEATYESGFVIDKFPISRPNLTFSTLTVSNMSPEDSSIYLCSVRYVGAGNTEAFFGQGTRLTVV.

This clonotype was detected many times. V usage is TRBV6-6 and J usage is TRBJ2-1; D may be TRBD1 (6 bases). Germline V lookup: CDR1 MNHNY, CDR2 SVGAGI (reference sequence). CDR3 length: 13 residues. Trimming stripped 10 bases from V and 1 base from J, with 11 bases between. CDR3 bases: TGTGCCACCGTGGGACAATCCTACAATGAGCAGTTCTTC. It is translated as CATVGQSYNEQFF.

This clonotype was seen a few times. The rearrangement uses TRBV20-1 and TRBJ2-5, with 8 bases that match TRBD2. The trim removed 6 bases at V and 2 bases at J, leaving 5 bases unmatched. The germline CDR1 and CDR2 sequences are DFQATT and SNEGSKA (reference sequence). The CDR3 is 13 amino acids. This CDR3 is CSARIAGQETQYF. The CDR3, as DNA: TGCAGTGCGAGAATAGCGGGGCAAGAGACCCAGTACTTC.

This clonotype was recorded many times. This chain connects TRBV29-1 to TRBJ2-7, with 9 bases lining up with TRBD1. CDR3 length: 15 residues. V was pared by 5 bases and J by 6 bases, with 14 bases of the junction left unmatched. The germline CDR1 and CDR2 sequences are SQVTM and ANQGSEA. In nucleotides, the CDR3 is TGCAGCGTTCTAACCCGGGACAGGGAATCAAGCGAGCAGTACTTC. Its translation is CSVLTRDRESSEQYF.